This T cell receptor (beta chain) was found in a study of human T cells and chemical hapten exposure. CDR3 length: 16 amino acids. The germline gives CDR1 SGHAT, CDR2 FQNNGV. The V and J ends lost 1 base and 4 bases, in that order; junction bases with no gene match: 5. TCRdb re-derived calls from the RACE reads in MiXCR, one entry per CDR3 protein. The sample shows nearly 350,000 distinct CDR3 sequences, under 8% of them seen only once. Ten or more counts support this clonotype. Its antigen is not known. General study points: TCRs above 1 in 1000 frequency stayed constant with DPC sensitization. Against controls, expanded TCRs gave rise to significantly more large CDR3 similarity clusters.

Time point denoted: patch test 1, 2 weeks after DPC sensitization. Treatment: therapeutic diphenylcyclopropenone sensitization with weekly scalp DPC. The V and J genes are TRBV11-2 and TRBJ2-5, with TRBD2 identical over 11 bases. The sequence was collected from a woman younger than 30 with alopecia areata. Some clones in this sample may be carry-over from other donors' samples. Sequencing was performed on whole blood, taken in connection with sensitization to the hapten diphenylcyclopropenone (DPC). The CDR3 nucleotides are TGTGCCAGCAGCTTAGTGCCTAGCGGGGGGTTAGAGACCCAGTACTTC. Amino acid sequence: CASSLVPSGGLETQYF.